The 27 T cell receptor beta chains reported below all come from one sample, sequenced in a study of monozygotic twins with inflammatory bowel disease. Using the 5' RACE reads, TCRdb records one entry per CDR3 protein without DNA. The table for this sample gives fewer than 150,000 distinct CDR3 sequences. The sequenced sample consisted of blood. The receptor set was obtained from a human donor with ulcerative colitis or Crohn's disease, or a healthy co-twin of an affected twin (not recorded which).

CDR3 in amino acids: CASSREGNEKLFF. The V and J genes are TRBV5-1 and TRBJ1-4. This CDR3 has 13 residues. CDR1 is SGHRS and CDR2 is YFSETQ in the germline V gene.

V gene TRBV20-1 combines with J gene TRBJ1-5; absent DNA, TCRdb's TRBD1 call cannot be checked. The CDR3 has 15 residues. Germline V gene data show CDR1 as DFQATT and CDR2 as SNEGSKA (reference sequence). The CDR3 is CSAREGTGSNQPQHF.

The chain recombines TRBV20-1 with TRBJ1-5; the TRBD1 assignment by TCRdb is unverifiable without DNA. Germline V gene lookup returns CDR1 DFQATT and CDR2 SNEGSKA (reference sequence). This CDR3 is built from 19 residues. The CDR3 loop is CSARSRQDGFSGGNQPQHF.

CDR3 sequence: CASRKSLGGGYTF. The rearrangement joins TRBV12-3 or TRBV12-4 to TRBJ1-2; TCRdb names TRBD1, which stays unverified in the absence of DNA. This CDR3 spans 13 amino acids.

This sequence joins TRBV5-1 and TRBJ2-1. The length of the CDR3 is 15 residues. CDR1 is SGHRS, CDR2 YFSETQ, per germline. This CDR3 reads CASSSGQITYNEQFF.

The V call is TRBV7-2, the J call TRBJ2-5; the TCRdb D gene call, TRBD1, has no DNA to confirm it. This CDR3 is built from 15 residues. Per germline, CDR1 SGHTA and CDR2 FQGNSA. The chain's CDR3 is CASSYVGGEQETQYF.

The V gene is TRBV5-6, the J gene TRBJ2-1. From germline, CDR1 is SGHDT and CDR2 YYEEEE. The CDR3 loop spans 12 amino acids. The chain's CDR3 is CASQRLYNEQFF.

This rearrangement joins TRBV12-3 or TRBV12-4 to TRBJ1-1. The CDR3 contains 15 residues. CDR3 residues: CASIKIMVPGTEAFF.

Here the CDR3 reads CAISESRLAGGPADTQYF. The chain links TRBV10-3 to TRBJ2-3; TCRdb selects TRBD2, and the lack of DNA leaves this call unchecked. In germline, CDR1 is ENHRY, CDR2 SYGVKD. CDR3 length equals 18 residues.

The chain links TRBV6-5 to TRBJ2-2; TCRdb's D call of TRBD2 is untestable without DNA. CDR3 size: 16 residues. CDR1 is MNHEY and CDR2 is SVGAGI in the germline V gene. The CDR3 protein is CASSYERGVNTGELFF.

The chain links TRBV19 to TRBJ1-5; as DNA is missing, the TRBD1 call by TCRdb cannot be tested. There are 14 residues in the CDR3. Germline CDR1 reads LNHDA; CDR2 reads SQIVND (reference sequence). CDR3 in amino acids: CASTLRGSNQPQHF.

This rearrangement joins TRBV5-1 to TRBJ2-1; the D call of TRBD1 rests on TCRdb alone, since no DNA is present to check it. The CDR3 covers 15 residues. Germline V gene data show CDR1 as SGHRS and CDR2 as YFSETQ. CDR3 region: CASSPGQFFYNEQFF.

V gene TRBV15 combines with J gene TRBJ1-1; as DNA is missing, the TRBD1 call by TCRdb cannot be tested. CDR1 is LNHNV and CDR2 is YYDKDF in the germline V gene (reference sequence). The CDR3 contains 14 residues. CDR3 in amino acids: CATSRESRGTEAFF.

The J gene is TRBJ2-7, the V gene TRBV24-1; TCRdb's D call of TRBD1 is untestable without DNA. The CDR3 is 13 amino acids. Germline loops: CDR1 KGHDR, CDR2 SFDVKD. The CDR3 region is CATSDPLTWEQYF.

The gene calls are TRBV4-3 and TRBJ1-1; TCRdb's D call of TRBD1 is untestable without DNA. Germline CDR1 reads LGHNA; CDR2 reads YSLEER. The length of the CDR3 is 15 residues. CDR3 sequence reads: CASSLSSGGRTEAFF.

The chain combines TRBV6-1 with TRBJ2-7; the TCRdb D gene call, TRBD2, has no DNA to confirm it. The germline V gene encodes CDR1 MNHNS and CDR2 SASEGT. The CDR3 loop spans 16 amino acids. CDR3 protein: CASRAGVAGTSYEQYF.

V gene TRBV4-2 combines with J gene TRBJ1-6; TCRdb names TRBD1, which stays unverified in the absence of DNA. This CDR3 is 16 amino acids long. Germline V lookup: CDR1 LGHNA, CDR2 YNFKEQ. CDR3 sequence: CASSQGKGQSNSPLHF.

The chain couples TRBV7-3 to TRBJ2-2; TCRdb calls TRBD1, which cannot be checked without DNA. Germline CDR1 reads SGHTA; CDR2 reads FQGTGA. The CDR3 is made up of 16 amino acids. CDR3 protein: CASSLGWTGRAGELFF.

The chain is built from TRBV12-3 or TRBV12-4 and TRBJ2-7; with no DNA, the TCRdb D assignment of TRBD2 cannot be verified. The CDR3 contains 16 residues. The CDR3 loop is CASSFWAGGVSYEQYF.

This chain joins TRBV5-1 and TRBJ2-1; TCRdb calls TRBD1, which cannot be checked without DNA. The germline V gene encodes CDR1 SGHRS and CDR2 YFSETQ. The CDR3 length is 18 residues. This CDR3 is CASSQAEKGQEIYNEQFF.

The J gene is TRBJ2-5, the V gene TRBV5-4; as DNA is missing, the TRBD1 call by TCRdb cannot be tested. This CDR3 is 14 amino acids long. Germline-derived CDR1 and CDR2 are SGHNT and YYREEE (reference sequence). This CDR3 reads CASSSQGVLKTQYF.

The J gene is TRBJ2-1, the V gene TRBV29-1; TCRdb selects TRBD1, and the lack of DNA leaves this call unchecked. Per the germline V gene, CDR1 is SQVTM and CDR2 is ANQGSEA. This CDR3 has 14 amino acids. CDR3 sequence: CSLYRGGPYNEQFF.

The chain joins TRBV6-2 or TRBV6-3 to TRBJ1-1; TCRdb reports TRBD1, a call that lacks DNA to check it against. CDR1 is MNHEY and CDR2 is SVGEGT in the germline V gene. CDR3 size: 12 residues. CDR3 sequence reads: CATLQGAGEAFF.

The chain recombines TRBV12-3 or TRBV12-4 with TRBJ2-3; TCRdb's D call, TRBD2, is unchecked because there is no DNA. The length of the CDR3 is 15 residues. This CDR3 reads CASSSPSGGADTQYF.

CDR3 amino acids: CASQTDSRGETQYF. This sequence joins TRBV6-1 and TRBJ2-5; TCRdb indicates TRBD2, and absent DNA this call remains unverified. CDR3 length: 14 amino acids. The germline V gene has CDR1 MNHNS and CDR2 SASEGT.

The chain employs TRBV20-1 and TRBJ1-6. The germline V gene has CDR1 DFQATT and CDR2 SNEGSKA (reference sequence). The CDR3 has 17 residues. CDR3 protein: CSARDNPSTVGHSPLHF.

V usage is TRBV4-1 and J usage is TRBJ2-3; lacking DNA, the TRBD2 call made by TCRdb goes unchecked. Germline assignment: CDR1 MGHRA and CDR2 YSYEKL. The length of the CDR3 is 16 residues. CDR3 region: CASSPLHLGSPDTQYF.